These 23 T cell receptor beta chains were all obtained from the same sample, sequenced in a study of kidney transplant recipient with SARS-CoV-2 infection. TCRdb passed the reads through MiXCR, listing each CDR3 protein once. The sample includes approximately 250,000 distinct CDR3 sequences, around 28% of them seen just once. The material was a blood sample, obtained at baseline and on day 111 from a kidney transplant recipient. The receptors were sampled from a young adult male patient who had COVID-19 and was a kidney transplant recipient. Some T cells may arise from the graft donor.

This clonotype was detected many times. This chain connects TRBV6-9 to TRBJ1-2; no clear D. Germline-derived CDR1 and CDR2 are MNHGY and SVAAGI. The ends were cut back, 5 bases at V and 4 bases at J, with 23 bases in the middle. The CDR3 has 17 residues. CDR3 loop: CASSGSVPYGKTYGYTF. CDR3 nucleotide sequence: TGTGCCAGCAGTGGGTCAGTGCCTTACGGAAAGACCTATGGCTACACCTTC.

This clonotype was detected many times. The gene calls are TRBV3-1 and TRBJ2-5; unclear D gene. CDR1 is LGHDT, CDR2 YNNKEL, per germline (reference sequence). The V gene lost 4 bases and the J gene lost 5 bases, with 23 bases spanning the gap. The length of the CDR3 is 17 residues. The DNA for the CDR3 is TGTGCCAGCAGCCTCTCGCGTCCCATTTCTTTCTCTGAGACCCAGTACTTC. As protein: CASSLSRPISFSETQYF.

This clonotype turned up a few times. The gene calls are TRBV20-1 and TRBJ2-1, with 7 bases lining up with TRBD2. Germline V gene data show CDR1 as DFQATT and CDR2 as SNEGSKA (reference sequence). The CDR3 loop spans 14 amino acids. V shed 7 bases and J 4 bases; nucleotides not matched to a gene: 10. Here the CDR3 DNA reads TGCAGTGAGGTAAGGGGACTAACATACAATGAGCAGTTCTTC. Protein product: CSEVRGLTYNEQFF.

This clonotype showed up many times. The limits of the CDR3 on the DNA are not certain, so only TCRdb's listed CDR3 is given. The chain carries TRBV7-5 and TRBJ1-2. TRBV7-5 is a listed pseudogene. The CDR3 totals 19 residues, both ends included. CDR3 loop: CISVPERSYEVGKTYGYTF.

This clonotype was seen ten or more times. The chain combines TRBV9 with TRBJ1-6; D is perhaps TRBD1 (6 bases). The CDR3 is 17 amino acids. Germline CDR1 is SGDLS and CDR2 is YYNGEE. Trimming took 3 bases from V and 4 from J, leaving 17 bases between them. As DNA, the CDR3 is TGTGCCAGCAGCGGGGGGGCCGGGGAAAATTATAATTCACCCCTCCACTTT. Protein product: CASSGGAGENYNSPLHF.

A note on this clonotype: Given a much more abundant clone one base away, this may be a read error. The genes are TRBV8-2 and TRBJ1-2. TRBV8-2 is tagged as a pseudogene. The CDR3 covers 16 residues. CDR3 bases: TGTGGCGGTTATGCTTTTGATAGCCGAAAGACCTATGGCTACACCTTC. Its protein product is CGGYAFDSRKTYGYTF.

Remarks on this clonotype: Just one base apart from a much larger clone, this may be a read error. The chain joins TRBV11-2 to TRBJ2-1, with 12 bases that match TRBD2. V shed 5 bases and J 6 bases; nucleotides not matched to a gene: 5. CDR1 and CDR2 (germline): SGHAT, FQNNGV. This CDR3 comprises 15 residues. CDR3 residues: CASSITTSGSNEQFF. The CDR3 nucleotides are TGTGCCAGCAGCATAACGACTAGCGGGAGCAATGAGCAGTTCTTC.

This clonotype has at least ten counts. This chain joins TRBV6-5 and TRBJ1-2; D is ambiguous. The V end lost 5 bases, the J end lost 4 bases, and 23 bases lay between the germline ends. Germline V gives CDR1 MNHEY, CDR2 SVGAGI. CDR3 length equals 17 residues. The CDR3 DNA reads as TGTGCCAGCAGTGGTGTTTACTCTATGCGAAAGACCTATGGCTACACCTTC. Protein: CASSGVYSMRKTYGYTF.

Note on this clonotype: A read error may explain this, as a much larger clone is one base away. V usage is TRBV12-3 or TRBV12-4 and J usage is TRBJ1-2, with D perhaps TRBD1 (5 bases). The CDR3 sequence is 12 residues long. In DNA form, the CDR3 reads TGTACCAGCAGTTCAGGGTCCTATGGCTACACCTTC. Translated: CTSSSGSYGYTF.

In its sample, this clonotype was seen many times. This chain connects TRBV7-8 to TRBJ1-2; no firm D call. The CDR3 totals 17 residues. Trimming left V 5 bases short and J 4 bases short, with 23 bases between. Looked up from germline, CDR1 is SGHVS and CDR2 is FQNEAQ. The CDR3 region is CASSPFQFTRKTYGYTF. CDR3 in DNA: TGTGCCAGCAGCCCGTTCCAGTTTACCCGAAAGACCTATGGCTACACCTTC.

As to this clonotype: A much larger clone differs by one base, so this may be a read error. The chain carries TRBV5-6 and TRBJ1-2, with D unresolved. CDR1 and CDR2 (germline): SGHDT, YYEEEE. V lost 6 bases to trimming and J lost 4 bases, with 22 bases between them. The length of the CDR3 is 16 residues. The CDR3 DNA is TGTGCCAGCAAGGCTTTCAATAGTCGAAAGACCTATGGCTACACCTTC. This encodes CASKAFNSRKTYGYTF.

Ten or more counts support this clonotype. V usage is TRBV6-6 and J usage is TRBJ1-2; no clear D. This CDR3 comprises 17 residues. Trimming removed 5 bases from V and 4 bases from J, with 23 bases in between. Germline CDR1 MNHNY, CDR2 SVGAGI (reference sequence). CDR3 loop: CASSVLRGGRKTYGYTF. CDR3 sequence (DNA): TGTGCCAGCAGTGTCTTAAGAGGTGGGAGAAAGACCTATGGCTACACCTTC.

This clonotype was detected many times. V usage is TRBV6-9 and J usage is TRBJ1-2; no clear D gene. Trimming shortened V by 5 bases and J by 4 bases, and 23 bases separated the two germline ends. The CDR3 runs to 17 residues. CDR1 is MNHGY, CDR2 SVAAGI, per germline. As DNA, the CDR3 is TGTGCCAGCAGTGCGAAGACGCCTTACGGAAAGACCTATGGCTACACCTTC. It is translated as CASSAKTPYGKTYGYTF.

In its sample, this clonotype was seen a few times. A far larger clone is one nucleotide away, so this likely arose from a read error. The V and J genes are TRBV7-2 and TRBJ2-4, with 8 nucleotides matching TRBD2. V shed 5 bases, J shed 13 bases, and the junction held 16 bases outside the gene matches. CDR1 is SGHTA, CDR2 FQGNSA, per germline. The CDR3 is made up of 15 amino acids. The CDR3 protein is CASSPAGGAPTKQYF. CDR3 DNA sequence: TGTGCCAGCAGCCCTGCCGGGGGGGCACCCACCAAGCAGTACTTC.

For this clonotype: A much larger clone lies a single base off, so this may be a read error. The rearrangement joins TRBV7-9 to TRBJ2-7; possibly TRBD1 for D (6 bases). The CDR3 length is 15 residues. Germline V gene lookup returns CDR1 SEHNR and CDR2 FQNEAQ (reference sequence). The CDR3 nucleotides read TGTGCCAGCAGCTCCTGGACAGTCTCCACCTACGAGCAGAACTTC. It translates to CASSSWTVSTYEQNF. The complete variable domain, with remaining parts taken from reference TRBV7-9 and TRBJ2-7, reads DTGVSQNPRHKITKRGQNVTFRCDPISEHNRLYWYRQTLGQGPEFLTYFQNEAQLEKSRLLSDRFSAERPKGSFSTLEIQRTEQGDSAMYLCASSSWTVSTYEQNFGPGTRLTVT.

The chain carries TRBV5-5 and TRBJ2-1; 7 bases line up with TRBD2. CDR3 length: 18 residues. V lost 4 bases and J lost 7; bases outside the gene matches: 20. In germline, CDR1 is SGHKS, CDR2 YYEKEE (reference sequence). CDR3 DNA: TGTGCCAGCAGCATAGCGGGTGGAGATGGAAGATTTGGGAATGAGCAGTTCTTC. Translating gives CASSIAGGDGRFGNEQFF.

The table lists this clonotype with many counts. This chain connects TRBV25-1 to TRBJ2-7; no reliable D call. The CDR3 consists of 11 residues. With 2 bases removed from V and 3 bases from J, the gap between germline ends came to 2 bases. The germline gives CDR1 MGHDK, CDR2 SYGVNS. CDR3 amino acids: CASSEIYEQYF. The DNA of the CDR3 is TGTGCCAGCAGTGAAATCTACGAGCAGTACTTC.

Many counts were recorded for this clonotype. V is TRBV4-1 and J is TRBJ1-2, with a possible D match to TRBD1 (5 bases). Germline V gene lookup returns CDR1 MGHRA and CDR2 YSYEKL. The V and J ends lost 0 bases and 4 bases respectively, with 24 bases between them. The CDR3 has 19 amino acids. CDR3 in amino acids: CASSQDAATVFRPFYGYTF. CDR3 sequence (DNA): TGCGCCAGCAGCCAAGATGCCGCGACAGTTTTTCGGCCCTTCTATGGCTACACCTTC.

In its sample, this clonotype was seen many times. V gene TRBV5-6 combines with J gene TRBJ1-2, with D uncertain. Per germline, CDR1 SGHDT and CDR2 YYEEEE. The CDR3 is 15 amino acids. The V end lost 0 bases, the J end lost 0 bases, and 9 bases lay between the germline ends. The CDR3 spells CASSLALGTNYGYTF. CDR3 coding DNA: TGTGCCAGCAGCTTGGCCTTGGGGACTAACTATGGCTACACCTTC.

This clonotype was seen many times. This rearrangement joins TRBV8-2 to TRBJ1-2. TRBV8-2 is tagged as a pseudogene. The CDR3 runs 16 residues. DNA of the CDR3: TGTGGCAGTTTGACATCTGATAGCCGAAAGACCTATGGCTACACCTTC. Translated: CGSLTSDSRKTYGYTF.

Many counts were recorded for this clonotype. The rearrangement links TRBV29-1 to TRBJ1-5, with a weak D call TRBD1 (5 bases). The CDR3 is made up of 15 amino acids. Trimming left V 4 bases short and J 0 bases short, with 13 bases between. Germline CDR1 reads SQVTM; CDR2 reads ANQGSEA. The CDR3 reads CSVARDGNSNQPQHF. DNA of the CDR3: TGCAGCGTTGCCCGGGACGGTAATAGCAATCAGCCCCAGCATTTT.

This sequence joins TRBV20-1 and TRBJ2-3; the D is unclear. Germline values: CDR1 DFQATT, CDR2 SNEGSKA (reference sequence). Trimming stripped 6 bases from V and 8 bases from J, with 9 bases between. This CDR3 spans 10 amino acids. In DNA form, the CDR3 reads TGCAGTGCCGGAACGACTACGCAGTATTTT. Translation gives CSAGTTTQYF.

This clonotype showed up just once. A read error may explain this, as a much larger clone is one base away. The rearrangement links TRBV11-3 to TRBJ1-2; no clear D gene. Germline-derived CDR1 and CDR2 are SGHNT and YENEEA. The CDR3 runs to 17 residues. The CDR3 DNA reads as TGTGCCAGCAGCAGATACGTCGATCTCGGAAAGACCTATGGCTGCACCTTC. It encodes CASSRYVDLGKTYGCTF.